The present entry profiles one T cell receptor (beta chain) with its context. Its antigen is currently not known. Base qualities were left out, and no much larger clone turns up one base away. The data belong to a study of blood T cell repertoires in COVID-19 (dated by TCRdb to 2020 to 2022). About the full investigation: Samples covering the acute and convalescent phases of COVID-19 were provided by collaborators in the United States, Italy and Spain. The samples were drawn from the first 160 participants of the ongoing ImmuneRACE study and from 1,254 subjects provided by 6 global collaborators. Deeply sampled blood TCRbeta repertoires from subjects exposed to, actively infected with, or recovered from COVID-19 were included in the dataset. The prospective study material was composed of cDNA or gDNA derived from T cells, B-cell-depleted T cells, or PBMCs. HLA class I and class II types, where available, came from metadata supplied by the sample provider rather than from assay-based typing. Sample metadata almost always included a de-identified subject ID, COVID-19 status, age in years and sex. A freely available public database, intended as a resource for researchers studying the immune response to SARS-CoV-2, is where the repertoires were released.

In the prospective study, participants were roughly 18 to 100 years old, resided in about two dozen geographic areas of the United States, and were enrolled through a virtual design. In the prospective study, cohorts were assigned on the basis of participant-reported clinical history obtained from a screening survey and a study questionnaire. Recovered participants in ImmuneRACE Cohort 3 were defined as having two consecutive negative NP/OP PCR tests, clearance from a healthcare professional, or resolution of symptoms. In the prospective study, mobile phlebotomists collected whole blood, serum and a nasopharyngeal or oropharyngeal swab from each participant. Participants in the prospective study had the option to provide additional blood draws and questionnaires over an approximately 2-month period. Before DNA extraction, prospective study blood samples were shipped either frozen or at room temperature.

The CDR3 covers 17 residues, taking in both the cysteine and the phenylalanine. Just CDR3 DNA is preserved here, 51 bases in frame from base 1. The V and J ends are trimmed by 5 bases and 6 bases, leaving 24 bases between them. The germline V gene sets CDR1 to SGHVS and CDR2 to FNYEAQ. TCRbeta CDR3 regions were amplified from genomic DNA by means of the immunoSEQ Assay, a bias-controlled multiplex PCR. Per the authors' processing: The number of nucleated cells in each sample was estimated from the amplification of reference gene primers within the assay. Sequence reads were collapsed and filtered to measure the absolute abundance of every unique TCRbeta CDR3 rearrangement. For each sample, productive Simpson clonality was calculated as the square root of Simpson's diversity index over productive rearrangements. Not all clones reach the TCRdb copy of this immuneACCESS table, which keeps in-frame sequences only. Checked studies attribute under half of the gap to unresolved V genes and leave the rest unexplained. From that table come the V and J calls and clone size; the DNA was used to work out D and trimming. The sample contains approximately 200,000 clones, roughly 85% of them found a single time. Roughly 20% of the sample goes to the ten largest clones.

Study-level results and caveats: The quantity of clinical and demographic metadata differed by source and by participant and was supplied without curation.

The chain is made from TRBV7-6 and TRBJ2-3; TRBD2 is perhaps the D gene, given 8 matching bases. This TCR was sampled from a man in his forties who had recovered from COVID-19. Sequencing was done on a sample of PBMCs or T cells enriched from blood (not recorded which). The CDR3 amino acid sequence is: CASSILAGQGVVDTQYF. The nucleotide sequence is TGTGCCAGCAGCATTCTAGCGGGCCAGGGGGTTGTGGATACGCAGTATTTT.